Listed below are T cell receptor beta chains from one sample, sequenced in a study of regulatory T cells in long-lasting Graves disease. TCRdb used MiXCR to reprocess the multiplex PCR reads, holding one entry per CDR3 protein. The sample yields over 300,000 distinct CDR3 sequences, around 20% seen once. The sequenced sample was peripheral blood mononuclear cells (PBMCs), obtained when the disease was refractory, from a patient treated with antithyroid drugs. Source of these receptors: a female donor with Graves disease. Both conserved end residues are part of each CDR3. Each record gives: J gene, V gene, clone size, D gene, CDR3 DNA, CDR3 protein. D genes are given only for firm matches. Clone size is shown for a subset of rows, as once, few, many or a class of expanded clone.

J gene: TRBJ2-7
V gene: TRBV12-3/TRBV12-4
clone size: -
D gene: -
CDR3 DNA: TGTGCCAGCAGTTTAAGCGGAGCTAAATACGAGCAGTACTTC
CDR3 protein: CASSLSGAKYEQYF

J gene: TRBJ2-5
V gene: TRBV19
clone size: -
D gene: -
CDR3 DNA: TGTGCCAGTAGTCGGAGGGAGTCGGAGACCCAGTACTTC
CDR3 protein: CASSRRESETQYF

J gene: TRBJ1-5
V gene: TRBV6-1
clone size: few
D gene: -
CDR3 DNA: TGTGCCAGCCAGAAGTTTAGCAATCAGCCCCAGCATTTT
CDR3 protein: CASQKFSNQPQHF

J gene: TRBJ2-7
V gene: TRBV7-2
clone size: -
D gene: TRBD1
CDR3 DNA: TGTGCCAGCAGAAAAACAGGGGGCGCCTCCTACGAGCAGTACTTC
CDR3 protein: CASRKTGGASYEQYF

J gene: TRBJ2-2
V gene: TRBV27
clone size: many
D gene: TRBD2
CDR3 DNA: TGTGCCAGCAGTCCCAGCGGGAAGGCTAACACCGGGGAGCTGTTTTTT
CDR3 protein: CASSPSGKANTGELFF

J gene: TRBJ2-7
V gene: TRBV30
clone size: few
D gene: -
CDR3 DNA: TGTGCCTGGAGTGTAAAAATCAGTGGGTACGAGCAGTACTTC
CDR3 protein: CAWSVKISGYEQYF

J gene: TRBJ2-7
V gene: TRBV4-1
clone size: -
D gene: -
CDR3 DNA: TGCGCCAGCAGCCCAGGGTTCCCCTACGAGCAGTACTTC
CDR3 protein: CASSPGFPYEQYF

J gene: TRBJ2-7
V gene: TRBV20-1
clone size: many
D gene: TRBD2
CDR3 DNA: TGCAGTGCTACCCAGGGGACTAGCGGGAGAAGCTACGAGCAGTACTTC
CDR3 protein: CSATQGTSGRSYEQYF

J gene: TRBJ2-5
V gene: TRBV11-1
clone size: few
D gene: -
CDR3 DNA: TGTGCCAGCAGCTTAGACGGGAGTTTTCAAGAGACCCAGTACTTC
CDR3 protein: CASSLDGSFQETQYF

J gene: TRBJ2-2
V gene: TRBV4-1
clone size: -
D gene: -
CDR3 DNA: TGCGCCAGCAGCCAACAACCACAGGTTCCCGGGGAGCTGTTTTTT
CDR3 protein: CASSQQPQVPGELFF

J gene: TRBJ2-5
V gene: TRBV7-2
clone size: many
D gene: -
CDR3 DNA: TGTGCCAGCAGCCGGACTATGAAAGAGACCCAGTACTTC
CDR3 protein: CASSRTMKETQYF

J gene: TRBJ2-1
V gene: TRBV5-1
clone size: few
D gene: -
CDR3 DNA: TGCGCCAGCAGCTATCCTAGCGATGAGCAGTTCTTC
CDR3 protein: CASSYPSDEQFF

J gene: TRBJ1-1
V gene: TRBV7-9
clone size: many
D gene: -
CDR3 DNA: TGTGCCAGCAGCCGCGGACGGAACACTGAAGCTTTCTTT
CDR3 protein: CASSRGRNTEAFF

J gene: TRBJ2-2
V gene: TRBV25-1
clone size: many
D gene: TRBD1
CDR3 DNA: TGTGCCAGCAGTGAATATGGTAGGACAGGGTACACCGGGGAGCTGTTTTTT
CDR3 protein: CASSEYGRTGYTGELFF

J gene: TRBJ1-4
V gene: TRBV6-1
clone size: -
D gene: -
CDR3 DNA: TGTGCCAGCAGTTCCGGCCCCGGAGTGCGGATGGAAAAACTGTTTTTT
CDR3 protein: CASSSGPGVRMEKLFF

J gene: TRBJ2-7
V gene: TRBV20-1
clone size: many
D gene: -
CDR3 DNA: TGCAGTGCTTTCTCCTGGGGTTATCGGGAGCAGTACTTC
CDR3 protein: CSAFSWGYREQYF

J gene: TRBJ1-5
V gene: TRBV13
clone size: many
D gene: -
CDR3 DNA: TGTGCCAGCAGCTTAGTTGGCAGGGGAGGAGGCAATCAGCCCCAGCATTTT
CDR3 protein: CASSLVGRGGGNQPQHF

J gene: TRBJ1-5
V gene: TRBV20-1
clone size: once
D gene: -
CDR3 DNA: TGCAGTGCTAGAGGAGGGAACAATCAGCCCCAGCATTTT
CDR3 protein: CSARGGNNQPQHF

J gene: TRBJ2-3
V gene: TRBV2
clone size: few
D gene: -
CDR3 DNA: TGTGCCAGCGGTAGGGGTCTCCGGGACTTTCGCACAGATACGCAGTATTTT
CDR3 protein: CASGRGLRDFRTDTQYF

J gene: TRBJ2-5
V gene: TRBV3-1
clone size: many
D gene: -
CDR3 DNA: TGTGCCAGCAGCCAAGAAGTAGGGCAAGAGACCCAGTACTTC
CDR3 protein: CASSQEVGQETQYF

J gene: TRBJ2-2
V gene: TRBV7-9
clone size: -
D gene: -
CDR3 DNA: TGCGCCAGCAGCTTGCCCCTTACGGGAGTGGGCACCGGGGAGCTGTTTTTT
CDR3 protein: CASSLPLTGVGTGELFF

J gene: TRBJ1-2
V gene: TRBV4-2
clone size: -
D gene: TRBD1
CDR3 DNA: TGTGCCAGCAGCCAGGACCCGGGACAGGGAGTTTTTGGCTACACCTTC
CDR3 protein: CASSQDPGQGVFGYTF

J gene: TRBJ2-1
V gene: TRBV20-1
clone size: -
D gene: -
CDR3 DNA: TGCAGTGCCCCTACCTACAATGAGCAGTTCTTC
CDR3 protein: CSAPTYNEQFF

J gene: TRBJ1-6
V gene: TRBV5-1
clone size: -
D gene: -
CDR3 DNA: TGCGCCAGCAGCTTGGATCCGCAAGGGGGGGTAAGAAATTCACCCCTCCACTTT
CDR3 protein: CASSLDPQGGVRNSPLHF

J gene: TRBJ2-7
V gene: TRBV27
clone size: many
D gene: -
CDR3 DNA: TGTGCCAGCAGTTTTGAAATCGAGCAGTACTTC
CDR3 protein: CASSFEIEQYF

J gene: TRBJ1-6
V gene: TRBV19
clone size: few
D gene: -
CDR3 DNA: TGTGCCAGTAGTATACGGGGCGCCGATAATTCACCCCTCCACTTT
CDR3 protein: CASSIRGADNSPLHF

J gene: TRBJ1-6
V gene: TRBV28
clone size: many
D gene: -
CDR3 DNA: TGTGCCAGCAGTTTGGGACGCCTACAGGGAATCTCACCCCTCCACTTT
CDR3 protein: CASSLGRLQGISPLHF

J gene: TRBJ1-3
V gene: TRBV11-2
clone size: few
D gene: TRBD1
CDR3 DNA: TGTGCCAGCAGCCAACAGGGGAGAGGAAACACCATATATTTT
CDR3 protein: CASSQQGRGNTIYF

J gene: TRBJ2-7
V gene: TRBV4-1
clone size: -
D gene: -
CDR3 DNA: TGCGCCAGCAGCCAACGGGAACCATTCTACGAGCAGTACTTC
CDR3 protein: CASSQREPFYEQYF

J gene: TRBJ2-7
V gene: TRBV11-3
clone size: -
D gene: -
CDR3 DNA: TGTGCCAGCAGCCACTGGTCCGGCGGCAGATCAAGCTCCTACGAGCAGTACTTC
CDR3 protein: CASSHWSGGRSSSYEQYF

J gene: TRBJ2-5
V gene: TRBV11-2
clone size: many
D gene: -
CDR3 DNA: TGTGCCAGCAGCCTTACTAAGGGTCTGGCGGAGACCCAGTACTTC
CDR3 protein: CASSLTKGLAETQYF

J gene: TRBJ1-5
V gene: TRBV29-1
clone size: few
D gene: TRBD1
CDR3 DNA: TGCAGCGTCTGTTCCCGGGACAGGGGGATTGGCAATCAGCCCCAGCATTTT
CDR3 protein: CSVCSRDRGIGNQPQHF

J gene: TRBJ2-7
V gene: TRBV6-1
clone size: many
D gene: -
CDR3 DNA: TGTGCCAGCAGTCCTCACAGTACCTACGAGCAGTACTTC
CDR3 protein: CASSPHSTYEQYF

J gene: TRBJ1-2
V gene: TRBV24-1
clone size: few
D gene: -
CDR3 DNA: TGTGCCACCAGCGGAACAGGGTCTAACTATGGCTACACCTTC
CDR3 protein: CATSGTGSNYGYTF

J gene: TRBJ2-1
V gene: TRBV28
clone size: few
D gene: -
CDR3 DNA: TGTGCCAGCAGTTCGGTGGCGGTGGTCTTC
CDR3 protein: CASSSVAVVF

J gene: TRBJ2-5
V gene: TRBV10-3
clone size: many
D gene: -
CDR3 DNA: TGTGCCATCAGTGAGTCAGGACTAAAAGAGACCCAGTACTTC
CDR3 protein: CAISESGLKETQYF

J gene: TRBJ2-5
V gene: TRBV5-1
clone size: -
D gene: -
CDR3 DNA: TGCGCCAGCAGCTTGGACCGGGTCCACCAAGAGACCCAGTACTTC
CDR3 protein: CASSLDRVHQETQYF

J gene: TRBJ1-2
V gene: TRBV18
clone size: many
D gene: -
CDR3 DNA: TGTGCCAGCTCACCGGAATCCAGGGTTTATGGCTACACCTTC
CDR3 protein: CASSPESRVYGYTF

J gene: TRBJ2-4
V gene: TRBV6-2/TRBV6-3
clone size: few
D gene: -
CDR3 DNA: TGTGCCAGCAGTGAGAGTGGGACTCAACTAGCCAAAAACATTCAGTACTTC
CDR3 protein: CASSESGTQLAKNIQYF

J gene: TRBJ2-5
V gene: TRBV7-2
clone size: few
D gene: -
CDR3 DNA: TGTGCCACCTCATTTCAACCTGGGGAGACCCAGTACTTC
CDR3 protein: CATSFQPGETQYF

J gene: TRBJ2-5
V gene: TRBV5-5
clone size: -
D gene: TRBD1
CDR3 DNA: TGTGCCAGCAGCTTCGGGACAGGGGGATCAGAGACCCAGTACTTC
CDR3 protein: CASSFGTGGSETQYF

J gene: TRBJ1-1
V gene: TRBV6-1
clone size: many
D gene: -
CDR3 DNA: TGTGCCAGCAGTCATACCGGAAAGGGGATCGTCTTT
CDR3 protein: CASSHTGKGIVF

J gene: TRBJ1-5
V gene: TRBV27
clone size: -
D gene: -
CDR3 DNA: TGTGCCAGCAGTTTATTGGGCGGGGTGAGCAATCAGCCCCAGCATTTT
CDR3 protein: CASSLLGGVSNQPQHF

J gene: TRBJ2-2
V gene: TRBV28
clone size: many
D gene: TRBD2
CDR3 DNA: TGTGCCAGCAGTTCTCGACTAGCGCTTACCGGGGAGCTGTTTTTT
CDR3 protein: CASSSRLALTGELFF

J gene: TRBJ1-2
V gene: TRBV4-1
clone size: few
D gene: -
CDR3 DNA: TGCGCCAGCAGCCAAGACCCCTCCCCCTATGGCTACACCTTC
CDR3 protein: CASSQDPSPYGYTF

J gene: TRBJ2-7
V gene: TRBV20-1
clone size: -
D gene: TRBD1
CDR3 DNA: TGCAGTGCTAGAGGGGACAGGGGGTCCTACGAGCAGTACTTC
CDR3 protein: CSARGDRGSYEQYF

J gene: TRBJ2-5
V gene: TRBV28
clone size: -
D gene: TRBD2
CDR3 DNA: TGTGCCAGCACGGGTGGGGGACTAACGCGAGAGACCCAGTACTTC
CDR3 protein: CASTGGGLTRETQYF

J gene: TRBJ1-5
V gene: TRBV20-1
clone size: -
D gene: -
CDR3 DNA: TGCAGTGCTAGACCCCGGGAGGGAACTTATCAGCCCCAGCATTTT
CDR3 protein: CSARPREGTYQPQHF

J gene: TRBJ1-1
V gene: TRBV20-1
clone size: many
D gene: -
CDR3 DNA: TGCAGTGCTAGACGGACACGGGACTATGTTGGCACTGAAGCTTTCTTT
CDR3 protein: CSARRTRDYVGTEAFF

J gene: TRBJ1-2
V gene: TRBV5-4
clone size: -
D gene: -
CDR3 DNA: TGTGCCAGCAGTTCATTTACAGGGACCTATGGCTACACCTTC
CDR3 protein: CASSSFTGTYGYTF

J gene: TRBJ2-5
V gene: TRBV5-6
clone size: many
D gene: -
CDR3 DNA: TGTGCCAGCAGCTTCCGGGACATACAAGAGACCCAGTACTTC
CDR3 protein: CASSFRDIQETQYF

J gene: TRBJ1-4
V gene: TRBV29-1
clone size: -
D gene: -
CDR3 DNA: TGCAGCGTTGCTGGGGATAATGAAAAACTGTTTTTT
CDR3 protein: CSVAGDNEKLFF

J gene: TRBJ1-5
V gene: TRBV18
clone size: many
D gene: -
CDR3 DNA: TGTGCCAGCTCATCAACGGACGGATATCAGCCCCAGCATTTT
CDR3 protein: CASSSTDGYQPQHF

J gene: TRBJ2-7
V gene: TRBV4-2
clone size: many
D gene: -
CDR3 DNA: TGTGCCAGCAGCCAGGACAGAAACTACGAGCAGTACTTC
CDR3 protein: CASSQDRNYEQYF

J gene: TRBJ1-5
V gene: TRBV30
clone size: many
D gene: -
CDR3 DNA: TGTGCCTGGAGTCCCGGGGTCAATCAGCCCCAGCATTTT
CDR3 protein: CAWSPGVNQPQHF